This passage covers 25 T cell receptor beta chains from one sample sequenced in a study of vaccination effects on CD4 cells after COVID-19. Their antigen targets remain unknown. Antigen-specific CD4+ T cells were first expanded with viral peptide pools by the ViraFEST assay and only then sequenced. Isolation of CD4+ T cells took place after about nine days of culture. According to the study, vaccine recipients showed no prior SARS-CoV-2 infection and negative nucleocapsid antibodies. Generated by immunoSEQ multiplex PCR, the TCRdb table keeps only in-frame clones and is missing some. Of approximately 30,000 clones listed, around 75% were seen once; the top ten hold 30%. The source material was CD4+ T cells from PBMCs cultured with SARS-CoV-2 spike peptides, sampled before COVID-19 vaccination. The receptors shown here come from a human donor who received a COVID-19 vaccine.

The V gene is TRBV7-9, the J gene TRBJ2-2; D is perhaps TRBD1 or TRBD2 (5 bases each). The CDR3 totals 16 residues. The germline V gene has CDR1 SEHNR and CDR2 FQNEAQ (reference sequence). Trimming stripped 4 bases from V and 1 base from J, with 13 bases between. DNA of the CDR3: TGTGCCAGCAGCTCCCCGGGACCCATGAACACCGGGGAGCTGTTTTTT. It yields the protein CASSSPGPMNTGELFF.

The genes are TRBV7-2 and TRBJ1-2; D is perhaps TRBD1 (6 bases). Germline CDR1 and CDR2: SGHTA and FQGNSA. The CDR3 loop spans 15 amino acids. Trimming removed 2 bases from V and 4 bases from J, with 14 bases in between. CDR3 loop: CASSLRSDSLYGYTF. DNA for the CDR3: TGTGCCAGCAGCTTACGGTCGGACAGTCTCTATGGCTACACCTTC. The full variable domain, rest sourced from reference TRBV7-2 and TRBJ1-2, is GAGVSQSPSNKVTEKGKDVELRCDPISGHTALYWYRQSLGQGLEFLIYFQGNSAPDKSGLPSDRFSAERTGGSVSTLTIQRTQQEDSAVYLCASSLRSDSLYGYTFGSGTRLTVV.

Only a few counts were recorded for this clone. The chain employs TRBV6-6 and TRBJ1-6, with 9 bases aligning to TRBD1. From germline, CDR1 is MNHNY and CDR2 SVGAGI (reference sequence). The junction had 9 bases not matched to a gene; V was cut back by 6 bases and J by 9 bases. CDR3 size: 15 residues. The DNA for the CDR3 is TGTGCCAGCAGCAATCCGGGACAGGGCTCTTCACCCCTCCACTTT. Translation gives CASSNPGQGSSPLHF.

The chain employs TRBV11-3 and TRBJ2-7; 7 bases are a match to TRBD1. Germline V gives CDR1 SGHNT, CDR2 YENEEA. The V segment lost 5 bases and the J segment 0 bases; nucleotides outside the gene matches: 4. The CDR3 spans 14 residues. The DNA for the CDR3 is TGTGCCAGCAGCCCCCACAGGGGCTCCTACGAGCAGTACTTC. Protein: CASSPHRGSYEQYF.

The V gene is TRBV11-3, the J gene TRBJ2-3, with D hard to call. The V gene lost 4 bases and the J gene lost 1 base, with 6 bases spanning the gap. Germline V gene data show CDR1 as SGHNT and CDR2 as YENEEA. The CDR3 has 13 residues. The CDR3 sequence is CASSSTRTDTQYF. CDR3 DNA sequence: TGTGCCAGCAGCTCGACTCGCACAGATACGCAGTATTTT.

CDR3 nucleotide sequence: TGCGCCAGCAGCTGGACCTATACAGGGGCTGAAAATTCACCCCTCCACTTT. Its translation is CASSWTYTGAENSPLHF. This chain joins TRBV5-1 and TRBJ1-6; 7 bases agree with TRBD1. V was pared by 3 bases and J by 7 bases, with 13 bases of the junction left unmatched. CDR1 SGHRS and CDR2 YFSETQ come from the germline V gene. The CDR3 is 17 residues long.

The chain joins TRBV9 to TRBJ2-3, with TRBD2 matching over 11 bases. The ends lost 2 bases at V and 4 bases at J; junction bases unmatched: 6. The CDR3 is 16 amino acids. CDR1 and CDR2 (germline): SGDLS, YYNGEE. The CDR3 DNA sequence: TGTGCCAGCAGCGTGCTTAGCGGGGGGGCCGCAGATACGCAGTATTTT. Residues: CASSVLSGGAADTQYF.

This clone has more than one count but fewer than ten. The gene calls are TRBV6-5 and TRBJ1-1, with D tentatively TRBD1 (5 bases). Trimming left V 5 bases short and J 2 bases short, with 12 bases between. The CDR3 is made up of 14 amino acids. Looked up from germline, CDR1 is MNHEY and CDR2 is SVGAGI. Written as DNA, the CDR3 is TGTGCCAGCAGTCCCTTGGGGGGAAACACTGAAGCTTTCTTT. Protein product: CASSPLGGNTEAFF.

CDR3 amino acids: CASSYRPPYEQYF. The CDR3 coding sequence is TGTGCCAGCAGTTATCGGCCCCCCTACGAGCAGTACTTC. This chain joins TRBV28 and TRBJ2-7; D not certain. The CDR3 sequence is 13 residues long. Germline loops: CDR1 MDHEN, CDR2 SYDVKM. V lost 4 bases, J lost 2 bases, and 9 bases lay in between.

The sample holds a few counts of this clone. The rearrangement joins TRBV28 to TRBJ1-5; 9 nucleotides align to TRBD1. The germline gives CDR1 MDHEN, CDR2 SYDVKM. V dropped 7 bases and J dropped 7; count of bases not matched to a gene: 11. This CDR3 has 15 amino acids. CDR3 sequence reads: CASTPPGTGWQPQHF. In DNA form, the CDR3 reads TGTGCCAGCACTCCACCCGGGACAGGGTGGCAGCCCCAGCATTTT.

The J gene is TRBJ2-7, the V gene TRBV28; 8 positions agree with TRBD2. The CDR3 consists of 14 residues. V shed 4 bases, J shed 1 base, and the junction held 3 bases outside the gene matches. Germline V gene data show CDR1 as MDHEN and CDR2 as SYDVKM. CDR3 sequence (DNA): TGTGCCAGCAGTTCGGTAGCGGGGTCCTACGAGCAGTACTTC. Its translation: CASSSVAGSYEQYF.

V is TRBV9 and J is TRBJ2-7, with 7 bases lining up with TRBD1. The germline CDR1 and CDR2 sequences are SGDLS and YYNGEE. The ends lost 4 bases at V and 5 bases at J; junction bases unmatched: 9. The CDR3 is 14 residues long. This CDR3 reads CASSPATGRDEQYF. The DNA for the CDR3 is TGTGCCAGCAGCCCGGCGACAGGGAGAGACGAGCAGTACTTC.

The CDR3 loop is CASSLNRDGQQYF. The CDR3 nucleotides read TGCGCCAGCAGCCTCAACCGGGACGGACAGCAGTACTTC. V is TRBV5-1 and J is TRBJ2-7; D may correspond to TRBD1 or TRBD2 (5 bases each). The CDR3 loop spans 13 amino acids. CDR1 and CDR2 (germline): SGHRS, YFSETQ. Between the trimmed V and J ends, which lost 4 bases and 8 bases, there was a span of 16 bases.

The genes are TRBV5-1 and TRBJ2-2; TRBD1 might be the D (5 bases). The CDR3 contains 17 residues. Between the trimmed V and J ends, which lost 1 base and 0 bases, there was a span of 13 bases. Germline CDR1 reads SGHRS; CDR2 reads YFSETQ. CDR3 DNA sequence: TGCGCCAGCAGCTTGTTTGGTGGGGCCCCGAACACCGGGGAGCTGTTTTTT. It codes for CASSLFGGAPNTGELFF.

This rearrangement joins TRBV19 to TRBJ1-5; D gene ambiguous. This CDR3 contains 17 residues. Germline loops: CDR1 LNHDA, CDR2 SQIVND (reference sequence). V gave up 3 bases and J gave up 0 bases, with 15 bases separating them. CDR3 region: CASSISAYRHSNQPQHF. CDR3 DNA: TGTGCCAGTAGTATCTCAGCGTACCGGCATAGCAATCAGCCCCAGCATTTT.

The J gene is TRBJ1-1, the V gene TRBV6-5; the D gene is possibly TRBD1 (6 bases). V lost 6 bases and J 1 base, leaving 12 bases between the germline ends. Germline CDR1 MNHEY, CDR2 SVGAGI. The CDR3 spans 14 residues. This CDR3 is CASSPATGNTEAFF. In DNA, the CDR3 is TGTGCCAGCAGCCCAGCGACAGGGAACACTGAAGCTTTCTTT.

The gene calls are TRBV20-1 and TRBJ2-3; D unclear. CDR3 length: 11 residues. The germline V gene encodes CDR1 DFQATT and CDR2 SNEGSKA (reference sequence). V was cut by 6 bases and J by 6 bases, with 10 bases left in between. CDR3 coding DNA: TGCAGTGCCGGAAGTGGGGATACGCAGTATTTT. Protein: CSAGSGDTQYF.

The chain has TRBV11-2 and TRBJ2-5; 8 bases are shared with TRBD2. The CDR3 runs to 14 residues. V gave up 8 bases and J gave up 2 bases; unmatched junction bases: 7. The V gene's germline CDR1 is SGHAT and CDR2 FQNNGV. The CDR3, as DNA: TGTGCCAGCGCTCTGACGGGGGGGCAAGAGACCCAGTACTTC. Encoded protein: CASALTGGQETQYF.

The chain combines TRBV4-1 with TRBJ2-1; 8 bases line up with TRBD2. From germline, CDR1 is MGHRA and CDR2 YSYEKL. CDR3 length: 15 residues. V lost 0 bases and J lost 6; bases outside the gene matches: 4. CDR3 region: CASSQDPGTSNEQFF. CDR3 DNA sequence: TGCGCCAGCAGCCAAGATCCGGGGACTAGCAATGAGCAGTTCTTC.

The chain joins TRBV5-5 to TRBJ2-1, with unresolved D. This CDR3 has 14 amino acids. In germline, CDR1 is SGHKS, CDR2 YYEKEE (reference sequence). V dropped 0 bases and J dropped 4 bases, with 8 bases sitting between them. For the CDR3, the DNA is TGTGCCAGCAGCTTGGGAGATCTTTACAATGAGCAGTTCTTC. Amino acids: CASSLGDLYNEQFF. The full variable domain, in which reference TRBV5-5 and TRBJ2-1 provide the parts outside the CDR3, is DAGVTQSPTHLIKTRGQQVTLRCSPISGHKSVSWYQQVLGQGPQFIFQYYEKEERGRGNFPDRFSARQFPNYSSELNVNALLLGDSALYLCASSLGDLYNEQFFGPGTRLTVL.

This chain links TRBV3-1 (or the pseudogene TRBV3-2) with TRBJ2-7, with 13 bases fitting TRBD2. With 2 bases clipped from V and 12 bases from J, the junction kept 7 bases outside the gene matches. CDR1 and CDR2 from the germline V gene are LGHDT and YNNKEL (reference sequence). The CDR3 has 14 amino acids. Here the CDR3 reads CASSQLLAGGHVYF. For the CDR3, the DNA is TGTGCCAGCAGCCAACTACTAGCGGGGGGGCATGTGTACTTC.

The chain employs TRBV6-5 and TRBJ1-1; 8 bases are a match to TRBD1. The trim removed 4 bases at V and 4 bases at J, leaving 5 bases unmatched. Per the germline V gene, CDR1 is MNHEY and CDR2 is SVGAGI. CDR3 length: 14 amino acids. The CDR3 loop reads CASSSGQVFTEAFF. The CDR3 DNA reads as TGTGCCAGCAGTTCGGGACAGGTTTTCACTGAAGCTTTCTTT.

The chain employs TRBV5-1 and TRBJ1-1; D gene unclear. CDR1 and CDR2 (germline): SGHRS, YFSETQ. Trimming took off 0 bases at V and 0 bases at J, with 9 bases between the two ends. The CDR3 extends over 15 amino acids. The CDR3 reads CASSLGSGMNTEAFF. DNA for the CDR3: TGCGCCAGCAGCTTGGGGAGCGGAATGAACACTGAAGCTTTCTTT.

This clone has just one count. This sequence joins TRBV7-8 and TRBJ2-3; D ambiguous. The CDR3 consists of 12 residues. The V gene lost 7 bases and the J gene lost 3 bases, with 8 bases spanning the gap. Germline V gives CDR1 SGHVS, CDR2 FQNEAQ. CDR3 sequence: CASTLMTDTQYF. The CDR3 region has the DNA TGTGCCAGCACCCTAATGACAGATACGCAGTATTTT.

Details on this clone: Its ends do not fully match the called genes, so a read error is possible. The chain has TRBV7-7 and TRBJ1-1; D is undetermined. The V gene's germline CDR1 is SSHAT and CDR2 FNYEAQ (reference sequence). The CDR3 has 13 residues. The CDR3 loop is CASSLQHGNEAFF. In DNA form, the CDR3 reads TGTGCTAGCAGCTTACAGCACGGAAATGAAGCTTTCTTT.